This TCR beta chain was documented in a study of cytotoxic CD8 clonotypes in ibrutinib-treated CLL. Study outcomes and limitations: With treatment, public clonotypes, which were uncommon, either contracted or remained stable.

Germline CDR1 SGHNT, CDR2 YYREEE (reference sequence). The CDR3 consists of 16 residues. The J segment lost 0 bases and the V segment lost 6 bases, leaving 9 bases of the junction unmatched. This clone has a single count. Its target is not known. Researchers set a sequencing depth target of 1 in 200,000 to 1 in 1 million T cells. Using immunoSEQ multiplex PCR, the repertoire was profiled, and TCRdb retains in-frame clones only, with some absent. The sample yields roughly 49,000 clones, roughly 83% seen once. The J gene is TRBJ2-7, the V gene TRBV5-4; TRBD2 agrees at 10 bases. Specimen: PBMCs, collected after 24 months of ibrutinib treatment. This clonotype originated in a human donor with chronic lymphocytic leukemia. The CDR3 loop is CASNPGTSVTSYEQYF. CDR3 nucleotides: TGTGCCAGCAACCCTGGGACTAGCGTGACCTCCTACGAGCAGTACTTC.